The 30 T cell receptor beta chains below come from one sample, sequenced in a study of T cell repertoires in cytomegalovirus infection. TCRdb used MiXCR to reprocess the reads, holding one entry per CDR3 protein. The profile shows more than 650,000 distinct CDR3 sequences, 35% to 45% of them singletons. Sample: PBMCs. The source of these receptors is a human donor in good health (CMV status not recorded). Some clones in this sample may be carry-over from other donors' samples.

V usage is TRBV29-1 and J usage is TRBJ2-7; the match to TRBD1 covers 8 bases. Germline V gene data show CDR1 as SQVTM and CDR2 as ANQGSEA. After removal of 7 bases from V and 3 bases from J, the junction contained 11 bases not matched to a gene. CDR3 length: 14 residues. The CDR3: CSATLTGERYEQYF. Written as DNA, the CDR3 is TGCAGCGCTACCCTGACAGGGGAACGCTACGAGCAGTACTTC.

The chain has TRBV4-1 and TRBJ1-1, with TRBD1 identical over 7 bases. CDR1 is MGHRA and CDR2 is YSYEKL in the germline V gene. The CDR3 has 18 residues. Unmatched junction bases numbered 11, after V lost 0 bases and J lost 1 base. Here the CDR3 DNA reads TGCGCCAGCAGCCAAGAAGGGTGGATAGGGGGCCAGAACACTGAAGCTTTCTTT. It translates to CASSQEGWIGGQNTEAFF.

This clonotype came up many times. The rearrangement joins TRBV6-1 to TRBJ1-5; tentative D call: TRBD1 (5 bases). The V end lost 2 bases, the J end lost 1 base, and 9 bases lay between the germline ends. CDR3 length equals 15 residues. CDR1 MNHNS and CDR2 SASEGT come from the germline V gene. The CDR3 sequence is CASSETGDSNQPQHF. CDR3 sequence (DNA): TGTGCCAGCAGTGAAACAGGAGACAGCAATCAGCCCCAGCATTTT.

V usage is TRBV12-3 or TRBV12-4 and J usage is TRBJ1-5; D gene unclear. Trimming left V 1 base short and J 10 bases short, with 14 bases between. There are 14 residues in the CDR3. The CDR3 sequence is CASSLGRGSDPQHF. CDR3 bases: TGTGCCAGCAGTTTAGGACGGGGATCAGATCCCCAGCATTTT.

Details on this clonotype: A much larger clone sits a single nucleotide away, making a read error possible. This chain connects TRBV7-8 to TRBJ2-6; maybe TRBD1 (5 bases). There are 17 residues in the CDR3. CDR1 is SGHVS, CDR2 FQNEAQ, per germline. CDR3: CASSPVPAPSGANDLTF. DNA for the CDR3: TGTGCCAGCAGCCCTGTCCCGGCCCCCTCTGGGGCCAACGACCTGACTTTC.

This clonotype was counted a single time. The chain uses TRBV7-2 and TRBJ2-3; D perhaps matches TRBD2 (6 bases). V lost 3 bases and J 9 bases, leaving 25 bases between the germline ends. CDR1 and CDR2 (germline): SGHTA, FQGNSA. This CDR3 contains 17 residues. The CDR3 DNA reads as TGTGCCAGCAGCTTCGACCCCGTATACCGACTAGTTGTCACGCAGTATTTT. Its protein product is CASSFDPVYRLVVTQYF.

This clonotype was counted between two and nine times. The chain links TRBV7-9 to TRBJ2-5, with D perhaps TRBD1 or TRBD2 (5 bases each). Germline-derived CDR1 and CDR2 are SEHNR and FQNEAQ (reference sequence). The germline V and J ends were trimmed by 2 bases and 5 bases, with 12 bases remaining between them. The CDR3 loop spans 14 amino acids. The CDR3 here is CASSLLQGRETQYF. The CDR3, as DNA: TGTGCCAGCAGCTTATTGCAGGGACGGGAGACCCAGTACTTC.

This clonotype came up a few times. CDR3: CASTLGATAEAFF. In DNA, the CDR3 is TGTGCCAGCACATTAGGGGCAACCGCTGAAGCTTTCTTT. The V call is TRBV12-3 or TRBV12-4, the J call TRBJ1-1; D is possibly TRBD1 (5 bases). Trimming shortened V by 7 bases and J by 6 bases, and 15 bases separated the two germline ends. The length of the CDR3 is 13 residues.

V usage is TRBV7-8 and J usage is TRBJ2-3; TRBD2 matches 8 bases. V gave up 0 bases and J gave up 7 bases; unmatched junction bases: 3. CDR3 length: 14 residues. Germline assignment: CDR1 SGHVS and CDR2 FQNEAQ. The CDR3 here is CASSLAPGGNTQYF. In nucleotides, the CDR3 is TGTGCCAGCAGCTTAGCACCGGGGGGGAATACGCAGTATTTT.

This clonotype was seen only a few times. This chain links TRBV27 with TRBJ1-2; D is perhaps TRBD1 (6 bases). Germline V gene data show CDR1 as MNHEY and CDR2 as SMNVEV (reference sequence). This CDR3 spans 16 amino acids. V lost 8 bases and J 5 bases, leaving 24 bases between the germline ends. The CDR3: CASRDSKKTGSYGYTF. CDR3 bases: TGTGCCAGCCGAGACTCTAAAAAGACAGGATCTTATGGCTACACCTTC.

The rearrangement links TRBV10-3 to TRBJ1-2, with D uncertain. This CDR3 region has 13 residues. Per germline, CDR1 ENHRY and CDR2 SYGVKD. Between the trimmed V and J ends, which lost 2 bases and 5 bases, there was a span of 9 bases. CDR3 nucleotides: TGTGCCATCAGTGAGAGGACGGATTATGGCTACACCTTC. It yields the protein CAISERTDYGYTF.

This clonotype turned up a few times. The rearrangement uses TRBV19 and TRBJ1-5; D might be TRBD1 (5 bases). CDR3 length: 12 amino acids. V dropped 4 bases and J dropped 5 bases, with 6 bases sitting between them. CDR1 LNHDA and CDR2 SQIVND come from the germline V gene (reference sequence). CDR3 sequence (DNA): TGTGCCAGTAGTACAGGGTATCAGCCCCAGCATTTT. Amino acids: CASSTGYQPQHF.

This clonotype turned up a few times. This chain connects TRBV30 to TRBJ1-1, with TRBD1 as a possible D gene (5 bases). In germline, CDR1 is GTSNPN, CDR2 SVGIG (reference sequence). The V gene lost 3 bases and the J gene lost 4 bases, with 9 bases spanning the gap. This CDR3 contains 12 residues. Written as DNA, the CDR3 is TGTGCCTGGAGGGGGGGGAGCACTGAAGCTTTCTTT. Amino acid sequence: CAWRGGSTEAFF.

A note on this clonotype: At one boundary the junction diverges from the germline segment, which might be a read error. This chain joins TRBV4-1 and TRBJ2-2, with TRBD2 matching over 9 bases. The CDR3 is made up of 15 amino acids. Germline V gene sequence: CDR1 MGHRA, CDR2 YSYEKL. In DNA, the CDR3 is TGCGTCAGCAGCCACAACAGCGGGAGGCCCGGGGAGCTGTTTTTT. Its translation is CVSSHNSGRPGELFF.

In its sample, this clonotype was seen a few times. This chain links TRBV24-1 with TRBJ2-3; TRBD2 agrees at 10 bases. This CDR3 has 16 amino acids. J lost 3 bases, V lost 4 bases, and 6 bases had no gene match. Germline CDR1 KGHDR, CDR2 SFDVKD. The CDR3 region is CATSDPSGRGTDTQYF. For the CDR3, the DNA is TGTGCCACCAGTGACCCTAGCGGGAGAGGGACAGATACGCAGTATTTT.

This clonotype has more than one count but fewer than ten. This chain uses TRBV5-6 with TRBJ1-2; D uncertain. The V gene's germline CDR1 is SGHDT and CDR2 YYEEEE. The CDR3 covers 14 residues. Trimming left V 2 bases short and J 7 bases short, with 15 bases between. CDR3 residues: CASSFREGLGGYTF. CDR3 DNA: TGTGCCAGCAGCTTCCGGGAGGGCTTAGGTGGCTACACCTTC.

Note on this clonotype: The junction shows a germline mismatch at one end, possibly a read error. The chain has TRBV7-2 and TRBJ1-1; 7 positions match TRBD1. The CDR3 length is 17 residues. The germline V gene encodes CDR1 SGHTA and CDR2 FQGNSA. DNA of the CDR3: TGTGCTAGCAGTGTAGTGGCAGGGGGTACGGGGGACACTGAAGCTTTCTTT. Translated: CASSVVAGGTGDTEAFF.

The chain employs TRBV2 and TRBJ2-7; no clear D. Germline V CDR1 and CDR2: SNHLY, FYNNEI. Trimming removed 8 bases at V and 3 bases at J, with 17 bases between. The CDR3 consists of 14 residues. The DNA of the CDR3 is TGTGCCAGCCAAGGTCTAGGAGATATCTACGAGCAGTACTTC. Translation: CASQGLGDIYEQYF.

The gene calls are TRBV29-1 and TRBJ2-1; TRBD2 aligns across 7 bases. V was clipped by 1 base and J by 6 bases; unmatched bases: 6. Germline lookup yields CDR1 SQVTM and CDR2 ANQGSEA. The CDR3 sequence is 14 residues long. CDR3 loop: CSVEASGLFNEQFF. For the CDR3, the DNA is TGCAGCGTTGAAGCTAGCGGTCTATTCAATGAGCAGTTCTTC.

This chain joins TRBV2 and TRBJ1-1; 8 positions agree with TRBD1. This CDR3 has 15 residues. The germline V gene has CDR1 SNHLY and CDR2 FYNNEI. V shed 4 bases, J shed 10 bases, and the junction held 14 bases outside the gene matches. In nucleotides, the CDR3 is TGTGCCAGCAGTGCGCTTACAGGGGGGGGGGAGGGAGCTTTCTTT. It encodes CASSALTGGGEGAFF.

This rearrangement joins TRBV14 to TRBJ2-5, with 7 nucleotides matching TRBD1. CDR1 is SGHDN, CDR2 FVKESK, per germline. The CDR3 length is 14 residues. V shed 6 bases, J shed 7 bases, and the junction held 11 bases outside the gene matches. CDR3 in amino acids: CASRRDSLIGTQYF. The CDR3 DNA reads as TGTGCCAGCAGGAGGGACAGCTTGATTGGGACCCAGTACTTC.

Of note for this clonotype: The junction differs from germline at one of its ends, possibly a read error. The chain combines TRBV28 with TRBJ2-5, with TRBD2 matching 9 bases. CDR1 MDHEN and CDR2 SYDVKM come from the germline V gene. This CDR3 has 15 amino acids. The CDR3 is CASSERLAGKEAQYF. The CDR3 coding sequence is TGTGCCAGCAGTGAACGCCTAGCGGGGAAAGAGGCCCAGTACTTC.

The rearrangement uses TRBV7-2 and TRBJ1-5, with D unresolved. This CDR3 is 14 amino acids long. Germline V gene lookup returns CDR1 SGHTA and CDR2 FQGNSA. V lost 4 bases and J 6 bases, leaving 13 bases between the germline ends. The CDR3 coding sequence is TGTGCCAGCAGCTCACACCCCCAGAGTCAGCCCCAGCATTTT. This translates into CASSSHPQSQPQHF. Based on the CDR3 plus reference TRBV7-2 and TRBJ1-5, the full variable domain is GAGVSQSPSNKVTEKGKDVELRCDPISGHTALYWYRQSLGQGLEFLIYFQGNSAPDKSGLPSDRFSAERTGGSVSTLTIQRTQQEDSAVYLCASSSHPQSQPQHFGDGTRLSIL.

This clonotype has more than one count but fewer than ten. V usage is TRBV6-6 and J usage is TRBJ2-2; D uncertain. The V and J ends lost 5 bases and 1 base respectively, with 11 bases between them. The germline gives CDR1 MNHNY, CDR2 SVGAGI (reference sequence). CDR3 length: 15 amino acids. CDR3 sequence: CASSPRRENTGELFF. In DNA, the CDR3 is TGTGCCAGCAGTCCAAGAAGGGAGAACACCGGGGAGCTGTTTTTT.

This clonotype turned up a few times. The CDR3 spells CASSEHLKTSTDTQYF. CDR3 nucleotides: TGCGCCAGCAGTGAGCATCTCAAGACTAGCACAGATACGCAGTATTTT. The rearrangement links TRBV10-2 to TRBJ2-3, with D uncertain. Germline V lookup: CDR1 WSHSY, CDR2 SAAADI. The CDR3 covers 16 residues. Trimming cost V 2 bases and J 0 bases, with 12 bases left between them.

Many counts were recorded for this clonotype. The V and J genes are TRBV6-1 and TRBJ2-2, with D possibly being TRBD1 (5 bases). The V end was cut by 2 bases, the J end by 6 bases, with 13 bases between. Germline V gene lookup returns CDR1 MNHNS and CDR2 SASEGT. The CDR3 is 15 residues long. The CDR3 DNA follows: TGTGCCAGCAGTGAAATGGGGTTAGGGGCCGGGGAGCTGTTTTTT. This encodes CASSEMGLGAGELFF.

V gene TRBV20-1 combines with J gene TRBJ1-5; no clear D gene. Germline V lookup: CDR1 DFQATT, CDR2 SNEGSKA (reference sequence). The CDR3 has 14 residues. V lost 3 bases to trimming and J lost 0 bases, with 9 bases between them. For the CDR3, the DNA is TGCAGTGCTAGCTCCGCTTATAGCAATCAGCCCCAGCATTTT. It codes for CSASSAYSNQPQHF.

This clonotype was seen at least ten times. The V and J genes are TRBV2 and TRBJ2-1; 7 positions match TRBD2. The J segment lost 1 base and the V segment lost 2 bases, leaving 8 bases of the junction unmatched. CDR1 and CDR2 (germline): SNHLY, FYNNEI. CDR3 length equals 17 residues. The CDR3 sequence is CASSESRPGLSYNEQFF. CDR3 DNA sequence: TGTGCCAGCAGTGAAAGTCGCCCGGGACTATCCTACAATGAGCAGTTCTTC.

The CDR3 sequence: CASTLRVKSGGYTF. The CDR3 nucleotides are TGTGCCAGCACGTTAAGGGTGAAATCGGGTGGCTACACCTTC. This chain connects TRBV28 to TRBJ1-2; no definite D call. The CDR3 runs to 14 residues. Deletions cut 7 bases from V and 7 bases from J, with 19 bases between. Looked up from germline, CDR1 is MDHEN and CDR2 is SYDVKM.

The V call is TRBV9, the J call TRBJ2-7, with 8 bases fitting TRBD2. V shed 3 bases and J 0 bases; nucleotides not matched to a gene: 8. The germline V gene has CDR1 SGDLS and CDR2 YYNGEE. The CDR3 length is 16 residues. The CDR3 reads CASSALTSASSYEQYF. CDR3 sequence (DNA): TGTGCCAGCAGCGCCTTGACTAGCGCGAGCTCCTACGAGCAGTACTTC.